One and the same sample provided the 21 T cell receptor beta chains below, sequenced in a study of T cell changes during pregnancy in multiple sclerosis. Sequenced by immunoSEQ multiplex PCR; TCRdb stores in-frame clones only, minus some. The sample shows about 39,000 clones, about 94% of them seen only once. The input for sequencing was CD4+ T cells from peripheral blood mononuclear cells, taken after pregnancy. The origin of the receptors is a female donor with multiple sclerosis, enrolled in a pregnancy study.

The chain has TRBV10-1 and TRBJ2-1; 9 positions match TRBD1. The germline V gene has CDR1 WNHNN and CDR2 SYGVQD (reference sequence). The trim removed 5 bases at V and 10 bases at J, leaving 12 bases unmatched. The CDR3 consists of 15 residues. DNA for the CDR3: TGCGCCAGCAGTCCCGGGACAGGGATTTTGCGCGAGCAGTTCTTC. It specifies CASSPGTGILREQFF.

Comments on this clone: One end of the junction is discordant with germline, which a read error may explain. The CDR3, as DNA: TGTGCTAGCAGCGCCAACAGGGGAACTGAAGCTTTCTTT. Amino acid sequence: CASSANRGTEAFF. This chain links TRBV7-7 with TRBJ1-1; 7 nucleotides align to TRBD1. The CDR3 extends over 13 amino acids. Per the germline V gene, CDR1 is SSHAT and CDR2 is FNYEAQ (reference sequence).

The V and J genes are TRBV9 and TRBJ2-7; D is unclear. CDR1 and CDR2 (germline): SGDLS, YYNGEE. The CDR3 sequence is 14 residues long. Trimming shortened V by 0 bases and J by 2 bases, and 9 bases separated the two germline ends. Here the CDR3 DNA reads TGTGCCAGCAGCGTAGACCGGGTACCCTACGAGCAGTACTTC. This translates into CASSVDRVPYEQYF.

This clone was observed once. This chain links TRBV13 with TRBJ2-2; a weak D match, TRBD2 (6 bases). Germline assignment: CDR1 PRHDT and CDR2 FYEKMQ (reference sequence). The germline V and J ends were trimmed by 8 bases and 0 bases, with 19 bases remaining between them. The CDR3 loop spans 17 amino acids. CDR3 bases: TGTGCCAGCGGAACCACGTCCGGGGACTCGAACACCGGGGAGCTGTTTTTT. It encodes CASGTTSGDSNTGELFF.

The chain combines TRBV7-3 with TRBJ1-2, with TRBD1 matching over 8 bases. Trimming at V came to 5 bases and at J to 4 bases, leaving 6 bases not matched to a gene. The CDR3 extends over 14 amino acids. Per germline, CDR1 SGHTA and CDR2 FQGTGA. The CDR3 region has the DNA TGTGCCAGCAGCCCCCGAGGACAGGGCTATGGCTACACCTTC. Translated, it gives CASSPRGQGYGYTF.

V is TRBV15 and J is TRBJ1-4, with 10 nucleotides matching TRBD1. In germline, CDR1 is LNHNV, CDR2 YYDKDF (reference sequence). V shed 4 bases, J shed 5 bases, and the junction held 13 bases outside the gene matches. The CDR3 is made up of 18 amino acids. CDR3 sequence reads: CATSKTGTGVPPNEKLFF. The CDR3 nucleotides are TGTGCCACCAGCAAAACCGGGACAGGGGTACCACCCAATGAAAAACTGTTTTTT.

The chain is built from TRBV5-1 and TRBJ2-1, with 12 bases that match TRBD2. CDR1 is SGHRS and CDR2 is YFSETQ in the germline V gene. CDR3 size: 15 residues. V dropped 0 bases and J dropped 7; count of bases not matched to a gene: 2. The CDR3 region has the DNA TGCGCCAGCAGCTTGGCTAGCGGGGGGGGGAATGAGCAGTTCTTC. The encoded protein is CASSLASGGGNEQFF.

The chain joins TRBV5-3 to TRBJ2-1; D perhaps matches TRBD2 (7 bases). TRBV5-3 is an ORF for which the function is uncertain. The CDR3 is 15 residues long. The V gene lost 0 bases and the J gene lost 4 bases, with 11 bases spanning the gap. The CDR3 DNA reads as TGTGCCAGAAGCTTGGTAGGGGGGGGATACAATGAGCAGTTCTTC. This sequence encodes CARSLVGGGYNEQFF.

V is TRBV5-6 and J is TRBJ2-1; 8 nucleotides align to TRBD2. Germline V gives CDR1 SGHDT, CDR2 YYEEEE. The CDR3 spans 16 residues. The trim removed 4 bases at V and 4 bases at J, leaving 10 bases unmatched. The CDR3 bases are TGTGCCAGCAGCCGTCCGACTCAGCGGGGGTACAATGAGCAGTTCTTC. Protein product: CASSRPTQRGYNEQFF.

The chain is built from TRBV10-3 and TRBJ1-2, with TRBD1 identical over 10 bases. The length of the CDR3 is 12 residues. The germline CDR1 and CDR2 sequences are ENHRY and SYGVKD. Trimming cost V 8 bases and J 6 bases; bases outside gene matches: 3. The CDR3 region has the DNA TGTGCCATCGGACAGGGGGGACATGGCTACACCTTC. The encoded protein is CAIGQGGHGYTF.

The rearrangement links TRBV5-6 to TRBJ1-3, with unresolved D. This CDR3 spans 16 amino acids. Germline CDR1 SGHDT, CDR2 YYEEEE. The V and J ends lost 0 bases and 0 bases respectively, with 10 bases between them. DNA of the CDR3: TGTGCCAGCAGCTTGGCCCGGACTCCCTCTGGAAACACCATATATTTT. It encodes CASSLARTPSGNTIYF. The full variable domain, in which reference TRBV5-6 and TRBJ1-3 provide the parts outside the CDR3, is DAGVTQSPTHLIKTRGQQVTLRCSPKSGHDTVSWYQQALGQGPQFIFQYYEEEERQRGNFPDRFSGHQFPNYSSELNVNALLLGDSALYLCASSLARTPSGNTIYFGEGSWLTVV.

This chain uses TRBV19 with TRBJ2-2, with D uncertain. The CDR3 spans 14 residues. Germline V CDR1 and CDR2: LNHDA, SQIVND (reference sequence). Trimming left V 3 bases short and J 6 bases short, with 11 bases between. The CDR3 protein is CASSMARAAGELFF. CDR3 coding DNA: TGTGCCAGTAGTATGGCTCGTGCGGCCGGGGAGCTGTTTTTT.

On this clone: The junction shows a germline mismatch at one end, possibly a read error. The chain joins TRBV6-1 to TRBJ2-7; the D is unclear. The CDR3 totals 11 residues. Germline V gene lookup returns CDR1 MNHNS and CDR2 SASEGT. This CDR3 is CASSEGVATNF. For the CDR3, the DNA is TGTGCCAGCAGTGAAGGAGTTGCAACCAACTTC.

The V gene is TRBV7-9, the J gene TRBJ2-3; 8 positions match TRBD2. This CDR3 is 16 amino acids long. In germline, CDR1 is SEHNR, CDR2 FQNEAQ (reference sequence). The V and J ends lost 5 bases and 3 bases, in that order; junction bases with no gene match: 10. The CDR3 loop reads CASSPEGAGGTDTQYF. In nucleotides, the CDR3 is TGTGCCAGCAGCCCAGAAGGGGCGGGGGGAACAGATACGCAGTATTTT.

A single count supports this clone. The V and J genes are TRBV5-1 and TRBJ2-1; D might be TRBD2 (5 bases). Deletions cut 0 bases from V and 0 bases from J, with 16 bases between. This CDR3 comprises 18 residues. CDR1 and CDR2 from the germline V gene are SGHRS and YFSETQ. CDR3 in DNA: TGCGCCAGCAGCTTGGGGGAGTTGAGGCAGAGCTCCTACAATGAGCAGTTCTTC. It specifies CASSLGELRQSSYNEQFF.

This clone was detected once. The rearrangement uses TRBV7-3 and TRBJ2-5, with 13 positions matching TRBD2. This CDR3 spans 18 amino acids. Germline V gene sequence: CDR1 SGHTA, CDR2 FQGTGA. J lost 2 bases, V lost 4 bases, and 10 bases had no gene match. Here the CDR3 reads CASSSSGVLAGGQETQYF. Written as DNA, the CDR3 is TGTGCCAGCAGCTCCTCCGGGGTACTAGCGGGGGGGCAAGAGACCCAGTACTTC. Full variable domain (remainder filled in from reference TRBV7-3 and TRBJ2-5): GAGVSQTPSNKVTEKGKYVELRCDPISGHTALYWYRQSLGQGPEFLIYFQGTGAADDSGLPNDRFFAVRPEGSVSTLKIQRTERGDSAVYLCASSSSGVLAGGQETQYFGPGTRLLVL.

This clone occurred once. The rearrangement joins TRBV5-6 to TRBJ1-2, with D unresolved. Deletions cut 2 bases from V and 6 bases from J, with 14 bases between. Germline V gene data show CDR1 as SGHDT and CDR2 as YYEEEE. This CDR3 comprises 14 residues. The chain's CDR3 is CASSLPLRGHGYTF. DNA for the CDR3: TGTGCCAGCAGCTTACCTCTTCGGGGTCATGGCTACACCTTC.

The V call is TRBV11-2, the J call TRBJ1-2; D remains ambiguous. The CDR3 has 14 amino acids. The germline V and J ends were trimmed by 4 bases and 8 bases, with 17 bases remaining between them. Germline V gene sequence: CDR1 SGHAT, CDR2 FQNNGV. The CDR3 coding sequence is TGTGCCAGCAGCTCCTTAGCGGGGTCCCAAGGCTACACCTTC. It translates to CASSSLAGSQGYTF.

The J gene is TRBJ1-2, the V gene TRBV29-1; 8 nucleotides align to TRBD1. Germline CDR1 and CDR2: SQVTM and ANQGSEA. The junction had 5 bases not matched to a gene; V was cut back by 3 bases and J by 5 bases. The CDR3 loop spans 13 amino acids. CDR3 amino acids: CSVEARQGYGYTF. The DNA of the CDR3 is TGCAGCGTTGAGGCAAGACAGGGGTATGGCTACACCTTC. Using reference TRBV29-1 and TRBJ1-2 for the parts outside the CDR3, the full variable domain is SAVISQKPSRDICQRGTSLTIQCQVDSQVTMMFWYRQQPGQSLTLIATANQGSEATYESGFVIDKFPISRPNLTFSTLTVSNMSPEDSSIYLCSVEARQGYGYTFGSGTRLTVV.

The J gene is TRBJ1-1, the V gene TRBV27; 8 nucleotides line up with TRBD1. Germline CDR1 reads MNHEY; CDR2 reads SMNVEV (reference sequence). J was trimmed by 6 bases and V by 2 bases; bases with no gene match: 8. The CDR3 runs 15 residues. Here the CDR3 DNA reads TGTGCCAGCAGTTTACAGCCAGGGGGCTCCCCTGAAGCTTTCTTT. This encodes CASSLQPGGSPEAFF.

This clone appeared a few times. The V gene is TRBV11-2, the J gene TRBJ1-1, with 7 nucleotides matching TRBD1. The trim removed 5 bases at V and 3 bases at J, leaving 9 bases unmatched. Germline V CDR1 and CDR2: SGHAT, FQNNGV. The CDR3 covers 15 residues. DNA for the CDR3: TGTGCCAGCAGCCAATCGGACAGGAGCGACACTGAAGCTTTCTTT. It codes for CASSQSDRSDTEAFF.